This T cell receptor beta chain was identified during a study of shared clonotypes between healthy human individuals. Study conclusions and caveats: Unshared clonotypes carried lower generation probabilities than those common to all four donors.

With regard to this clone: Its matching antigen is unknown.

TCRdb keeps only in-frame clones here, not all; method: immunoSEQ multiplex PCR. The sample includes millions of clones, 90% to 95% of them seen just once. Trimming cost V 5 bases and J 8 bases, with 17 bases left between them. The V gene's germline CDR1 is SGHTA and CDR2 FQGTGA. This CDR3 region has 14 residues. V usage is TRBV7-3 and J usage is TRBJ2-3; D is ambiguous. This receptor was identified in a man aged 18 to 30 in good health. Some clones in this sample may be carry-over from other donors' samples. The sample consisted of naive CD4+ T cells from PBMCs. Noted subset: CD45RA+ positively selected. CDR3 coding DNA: TGTGCCAGCAGCGTAGGACGGACCACTGGTACGCAGTATTTT. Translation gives CASSVGRTTGTQYF.